The source of this TCR beta chain is a study of blood T cell repertoires in COVID-19. Whole-study context: Sites in the United States, Italy and Spain provided acute and convalescent COVID-19 samples. The cDNA or gDNA used as material had been derived from T cells, B-cell-depleted T cells, or PBMCs.

Study processing details: Estimated nucleated cell counts came from reference gene primer amplification. This table comes from immunoSEQ multiplex PCR, and its TCRdb copy is limited to in-frame clones, with some not included. From that table come the V and J calls and clone size; the DNA was used to work out D and trimming. The sample lists some 130,000 clones; about 78% were seen once. This receptor was identified in a man aged 60-69 years who had recovered from COVID-19. Sequenced: peripheral blood.

CDR3 protein: CASSRTGGYEQYF. The DNA for the CDR3 is TGTGCCAGCAGCCGGACAGGGGGCTACGAGCAGTACTTC. The chain carries TRBV7-8 and TRBJ2-7; the match to TRBD1 covers 10 bases. V trimming: 5 bases; J trimming: 3 bases; junction bases outside the gene matches: 1. The CDR3 is 13 residues long. CDR1 and CDR2 from the germline V gene are SGHVS and FQNEAQ.